This T cell receptor (beta chain) was obtained from a study of blood T cell repertoires in COVID-19 (dated by TCRdb to the early 2020s). Background for the entire study: The collaborator samples originated in the United States, Italy and Spain and spanned the acute and convalescent phases of COVID-19. The material from the prospective study consisted of cDNA or gDNA derived from T cells, B-cell-depleted T cells, or PBMCs. Subjects who had been exposed to COVID-19, were actively infected with it, or had recovered from it provided the deeply sampled blood TCRbeta repertoires that made up the dataset. The repertoires were made available in a free public database intended to serve as a resource for research on the immune response to SARS-CoV-2. The samples were drawn from two sources: the first 160 participants of the ongoing ImmuneRACE study, and 1,254 subjects contributed by 6 global collaborators. The sample metadata nearly always contained a de-identified subject ID, COVID-19 status, age in years and sex. Where available, HLA class I and class II types were taken from metadata supplied by the sample provider and were not determined by assay-based typing.

For this clone: Its antigen remains undetermined. Within one base of it there is no much larger clone, and no base qualities were kept.

V is pared back by 0 bases and J by 3 bases, with 12 bases lying between the germline termini. The germline V gene provides CDR1 SGHDT and CDR2 YYEEEE. From its cysteine to its phenylalanine, the CDR3 spans 15 amino acids. Only the CDR3 DNA is retained, 45 bases long and in frame from the first base. TCRbeta CDR3 regions were amplified from genomic DNA by means of the immunoSEQ Assay, a bias-controlled multiplex PCR. On the study's bioinformatics: Within the assay, amplification of reference gene primers was used to estimate how many nucleated cells each sample contained. To quantify the absolute abundance of each unique TCRbeta CDR3 rearrangement, sequence reads were collapsed and filtered. For each sample, productive Simpson clonality was calculated as the square root of Simpson's diversity index across productive rearrangements. TCRdb carries this immuneACCESS record with in-frame sequences only. Its versions omit some clonotypes, under half of them owing to an unresolved V gene in the studies checked, with the rest unexplained. From that table come the V and J calls and clone size; the DNA was used to work out D and trimming. This sample comprises nearly 350,000 clones, 87% of them detected only once. More than 5% of the sample rests with the top ten.

At one collaborating source in Seattle, patients were enrolled during active infection and were followed longitudinally through the course of disease. Each collaborating institution followed its own protocols to collect whole blood in K2EDTA tubes. Collaborator samples were shipped for TCRbeta analysis as frozen whole blood, isolated PBMCs, or DNA extracted from either sample type. Findings and caveats that apply to the study as a whole: The amount of clinical and demographic metadata varied by source and participant and was provided uncurated.

Material: peripheral blood. The TCR comes from a woman aged 50 to 60 with COVID-19, enrolled during active disease. The chain is assembled from TRBV5-6 and TRBJ2-5, with TRBD2 tentatively as D gene (5 bases match). The CDR3 region has the sequence CASSLGGRGKETQYF. The nucleotide sequence reads as follows: TGTGCCAGCAGCTTGGGAGGCCGGGGTAAAGAGACCCAGTACTTC.